These 20 T cell receptor beta chains were all obtained from the same sample, sequenced in a study of T cell changes during pregnancy in multiple sclerosis. Data came from immunoSEQ multiplex PCR; TCRdb stores just in-frame clones and leaves some out. Among tens of thousands of clones listed, around nine tenths were seen once. The sample here was CD4+ T cells from peripheral blood mononuclear cells, taken in the third trimester of pregnancy. These receptors came from a female donor in good health, enrolled as a control in a pregnancy study.

The V and J genes are TRBV18 and TRBJ2-7, with D possibly matching TRBD2 (6 bases). V was trimmed by 0 bases and J by 2 bases, leaving 8 bases between them. This CDR3 region has 14 residues. Per germline, CDR1 KGHSH and CDR2 LQKENI. The CDR3 here is CASSPPRGTYEQYF. The CDR3 DNA reads TGTGCCAGCTCACCACCGCGGGGAACCTACGAGCAGTACTTC.

The rearrangement uses TRBV18 and TRBJ1-1, with D possibly matching TRBD1 (5 bases). CDR1 and CDR2 from the germline V gene are KGHSH and LQKENI. The CDR3 contains 13 residues. Trimming removed 4 bases from V and 3 bases from J, with 9 bases in between. The CDR3 region has the DNA TGTGCCAGCTCACAGGGGTTGGACACTGAAGCTTTCTTT. Residues: CASSQGLDTEAFF.

V and J are TRBV7-9 and TRBJ2-1; 9 bases line up with TRBD2. Looked up from germline, CDR1 is SEHNR and CDR2 is FQNEAQ (reference sequence). The CDR3 consists of 16 residues. The trim removed 1 base at V and 5 bases at J, leaving 6 bases unmatched. The CDR3 nucleotides read TGTGCCAGCAGCTTAGAGGCGGGGGGGCAGGACAATGAGCAGTTCTTC. Translated: CASSLEAGGQDNEQFF.

This chain joins TRBV30 and TRBJ2-7; the match to TRBD1 covers 10 bases. The CDR3 has 15 residues. Germline values: CDR1 GTSNPN, CDR2 SVGIG (reference sequence). The trim removed 3 bases at V and 1 base at J, leaving 6 bases unmatched. CDR3 in amino acids: CAWSATGQGSYEQYF. The CDR3 DNA reads as TGTGCCTGGAGCGCCACGGGACAGGGGTCCTACGAGCAGTACTTC.

The CDR3 region is CASSSPGQGSTGELFF. DNA of the CDR3: TGTGCCAGCAGTTCACCGGGACAGGGGAGCACCGGGGAGCTGTTTTTT. The rearrangement joins TRBV7-2 to TRBJ2-2; 10 bases are a match to TRBD1. CDR3 length: 16 residues. Germline lookup yields CDR1 SGHTA and CDR2 FQGNSA. V dropped 6 bases and J dropped 4; count of bases not matched to a gene: 8.

This chain links TRBV30 with TRBJ1-5; D is uncertain. In germline, CDR1 is GTSNPN, CDR2 SVGIG (reference sequence). The V gene lost 2 bases and the J gene lost 3 bases, with 8 bases spanning the gap. The CDR3 consists of 13 residues. The CDR3 sequence: CAWSPEVNQPQHF. The CDR3 nucleotides are TGTGCCTGGAGTCCAGAAGTCAATCAGCCCCAGCATTTT. Combining the CDR3 with reference TRBV30 and TRBJ1-5 gives the whole variable domain SQTIHQWPATLVQPVGSPLSLECTVEGTSNPNLYWYRQAAGRGLQLLFYSVGIGQISSEVPQNLSASRPQDRQFILSSKKLLLSDSGFYLCAWSPEVNQPQHFGDGTRLSIL.

The chain carries TRBV5-1 and TRBJ1-2, with 7 nucleotides matching TRBD1. The CDR3 has 14 amino acids. Germline-derived CDR1 and CDR2 are SGHRS and YFSETQ. With 4 bases clipped from V and 6 bases from J, the junction kept 9 bases outside the gene matches. Written as DNA, the CDR3 is TGCGCCAGCAGCCCGGGCAGGGGGATGCATGGCTACACCTTC. Its protein product is CASSPGRGMHGYTF. Full variable domain (missing parts from reference TRBV5-1 and TRBJ1-2): KAGVTQTPRYLIKTRGQQVTLSCSPISGHRSVSWYQQTPGQGLQFLFEYFSETQRNKGNFPGRFSGRQFSNSRSEMNVSTLELGDSALYLCASSPGRGMHGYTFGSGTRLTVV.

The chain has TRBV6-1 and TRBJ2-5; 8 nucleotides agree with TRBD1. Germline V gene lookup returns CDR1 MNHNS and CDR2 SASEGT. J gave up 3 bases and V 7 bases, and 10 bases lay outside the gene matches. This CDR3 spans 15 amino acids. The CDR3 here is CASILDRELKETQYF. The CDR3 bases are TGTGCCAGCATTCTGGACAGGGAATTAAAAGAGACCCAGTACTTC.

The chain couples TRBV5-1 to TRBJ1-1, with D unclear. This CDR3 is 15 amino acids long. From germline, CDR1 is SGHRS and CDR2 YFSETQ. V gave up 0 bases and J gave up 5 bases, with 14 bases separating them. In DNA form, the CDR3 reads TGCGCCAGCAGCTTGGTAGCTGGTGCGGGTACTGAAGCTTTCTTT. This gives the protein CASSLVAGAGTEAFF.

This chain's CDR3 is CASSTETETYNEQFF. The CDR3 DNA sequence: TGTGCCAGCAGTACGGAGACAGAAACCTACAATGAGCAGTTCTTC. The J gene is TRBJ2-1, the V gene TRBV6-5; a possible D gene is TRBD1 (5 bases). Trimming shortened V by 5 bases and J by 2 bases, and 13 bases separated the two germline ends. Germline CDR1 and CDR2: MNHEY and SVGAGI. The CDR3 is 15 residues long.

The rearrangement joins TRBV7-3 to TRBJ1-1; D unclear. The CDR3 runs to 17 residues. V was clipped by 2 bases and J by 0 bases, with 16 bases between them. Germline V gives CDR1 SGHTA, CDR2 FQGTGA. CDR3 amino acids: CASSLGPGGRLNTEAFF. In nucleotides, the CDR3 is TGTGCCAGCAGCTTAGGCCCTGGAGGGCGCCTGAACACTGAAGCTTTCTTT. The whole variable domain, filled in from reference TRBV7-3 and TRBJ1-1, reads GAGVSQTPSNKVTEKGKYVELRCDPISGHTALYWYRQSLGQGPEFLIYFQGTGAADDSGLPNDRFFAVRPEGSVSTLKIQRTERGDSAVYLCASSLGPGGRLNTEAFFGQGTRLTVV.

Comments on this clone: The junction and the germline gene differ at one end; a read error may be behind it. This rearrangement joins TRBV11-3 to TRBJ1-1; D remains ambiguous. Germline lookup yields CDR1 SGHNT and CDR2 YENEEA. This CDR3 has 14 amino acids. The CDR3 is CASTLLRTRGEAFF. CDR3 nucleotides: TGTGCCAGCACCTTACTCAGGACCCGGGGAGAAGCTTTCTTT.

The chain combines TRBV14 with TRBJ1-1; D unclear. CDR3 length: 13 amino acids. Trimming removed 0 bases at V and 1 base at J, with 3 bases between. The germline gives CDR1 SGHDN, CDR2 FVKESK. CDR3 DNA: TGTGCCAGCAGCCAAGAGAGGAACACTGAAGCTTTCTTT. Translating it yields CASSQERNTEAFF.

This rearrangement joins TRBV2 to TRBJ1-5; 8 nucleotides match TRBD1. Trimming at V came to 6 bases and at J to 4 bases, leaving 8 bases not matched to a gene. This CDR3 region has 15 residues. Germline V CDR1 and CDR2: SNHLY, FYNNEI. The CDR3 sequence is CASSGQGVRNQPQHF. CDR3 nucleotide sequence: TGTGCCAGCAGCGGACAGGGAGTGCGGAATCAGCCCCAGCATTTT.

This rearrangement joins TRBV27 to TRBJ1-4, with TRBD1 matching over 12 bases. Germline V lookup: CDR1 MNHEY, CDR2 SMNVEV (reference sequence). CDR3 length equals 15 residues. The V gene end was trimmed by 5 bases and the J gene end by 8 bases; junction bases not matched to a gene: 6. CDR3 DNA sequence: TGTGCCAGCAGTCCACCGGGACAGGGGGCAGAAAAACTGTTTTTT. Its translation: CASSPPGQGAEKLFF.

The chain links TRBV7-9 to TRBJ1-1, with unresolved D. V was clipped by 7 bases and J by 1 base, with 16 bases between them. Germline V gene sequence: CDR1 SEHNR, CDR2 FQNEAQ (reference sequence). This CDR3 spans 15 amino acids. CDR3 DNA: TGTGCCAGCACATCCCGGGTTGTCGGGAACACTGAAGCTTTCTTT. This codes for CASTSRVVGNTEAFF.

V and J are TRBV14 and TRBJ1-2; TRBD1 agrees at 10 bases. V was clipped by 5 bases and J by 2 bases; unmatched bases: 5. The CDR3 is made up of 15 amino acids. Germline CDR1 is SGHDN and CDR2 is FVKESK. The DNA for the CDR3 is TGTGCCAGCAGCGTGGGACAGGGGTTAAACTATGGCTACACCTTC. Its protein is CASSVGQGLNYGYTF.

The gene calls are TRBV19 and TRBJ1-1; D call uncertain. This CDR3 spans 15 amino acids. V dropped 4 bases and J dropped 4 bases, with 16 bases sitting between them. CDR1 is LNHDA, CDR2 SQIVND, per germline (reference sequence). In nucleotides, the CDR3 is TGTGCCAGTAGTAAGGAACGGGGAGCCGCCACTGAAGCTTTCTTT. Residues: CASSKERGAATEAFF.

The chain links TRBV5-5 to TRBJ2-3, with D tentatively TRBD2 (6 bases). Germline V gene sequence: CDR1 SGHKS, CDR2 YYEKEE (reference sequence). CDR3 size: 15 residues. V shed 5 bases and J shed 4 bases, with 17 bases lying between them. CDR3 nucleotide sequence: TGTGCCAGCAGGACCTATTCCCGCGGGGCAGATACGCAGTATTTT. It is translated as CASRTYSRGADTQYF.

The chain joins TRBV11-2 to TRBJ1-4, with D possibly being TRBD1 (5 bases). Trimming took off 3 bases at V and 2 bases at J, with 19 bases between the two ends. The CDR3 contains 18 residues. The germline gives CDR1 SGHAT, CDR2 FQNNGV. This CDR3 is CASSFRGLYSDTNEKLFF. The CDR3 region has the DNA TGTGCCAGCAGCTTTAGGGGCCTGTACAGTGATACTAATGAAAAACTGTTTTTT.